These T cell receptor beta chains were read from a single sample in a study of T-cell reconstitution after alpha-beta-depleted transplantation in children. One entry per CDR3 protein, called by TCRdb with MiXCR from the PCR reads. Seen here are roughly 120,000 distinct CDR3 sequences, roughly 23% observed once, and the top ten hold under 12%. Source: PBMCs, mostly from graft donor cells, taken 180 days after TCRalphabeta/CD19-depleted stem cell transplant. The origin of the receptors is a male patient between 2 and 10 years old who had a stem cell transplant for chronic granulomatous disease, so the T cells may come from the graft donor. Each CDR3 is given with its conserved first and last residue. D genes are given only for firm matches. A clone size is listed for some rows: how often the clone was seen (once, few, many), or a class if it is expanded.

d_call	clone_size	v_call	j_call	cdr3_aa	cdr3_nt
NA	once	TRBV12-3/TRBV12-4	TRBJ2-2	CASSPDRGLRTGELFF	TGTGCCAGCAGCCCGGACCGGGGGCTACGGACCGGGGAGCTGTTTTTT
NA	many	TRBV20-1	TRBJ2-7	CSATRTEWDEQYF	TGCAGTGCTACCCGGACAGAGTGGGACGAGCAGTACTTC
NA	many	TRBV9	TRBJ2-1	CASSVGVRLGNEQFF	TGTGCCAGCAGCGTCGGGGTGCGGCTCGGCAATGAGCAGTTCTTC
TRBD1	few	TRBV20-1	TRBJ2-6	CSGTDRAGANVLTF	TGCAGTGGTACGGACAGGGCCGGGGCCAACGTCCTGACTTTC
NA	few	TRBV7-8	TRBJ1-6	CASSERPRCLHF	TGTGCCAGCAGCGAGAGGCCCCGATGTCTCCACTTT
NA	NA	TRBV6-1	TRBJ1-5	CASSEAPTGSNQPQHF	TGTGCCAGCAGTGAAGCCCCCACAGGGAGCAATCAGCCCCAGCATTTT
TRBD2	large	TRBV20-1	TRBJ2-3	CSASGLATLITDTQYF	TGCAGTGCTTCGGGACTAGCGACCCTTATTACAGATACGCAGTATTTT
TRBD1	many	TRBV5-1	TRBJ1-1	CASSTAGTGHLSVF	TGCGCCAGCAGCACTGCCGGGACAGGACATCTTTCGGTCTTT
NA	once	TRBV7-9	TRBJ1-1	CASSLTGENKAFF	TGTGCCAGCAGCTTAACAGGTGAAAACAAAGCTTTCTTT
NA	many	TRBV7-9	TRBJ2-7	CASSQVLYEQYF	TGTGCCAGCAGCCAGGTCTTGTACGAGCAGTACTTC
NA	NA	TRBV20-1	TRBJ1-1	CSASPGLNTEAFF	TGCAGTGCTAGTCCAGGATTGAACACTGAAGCTTTCTTT
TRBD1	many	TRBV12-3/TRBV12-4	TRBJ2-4	CASSWTGGVFNIQYF	TGTGCCAGCAGTTGGACAGGGGGCGTGTTTAACATTCAGTACTTC
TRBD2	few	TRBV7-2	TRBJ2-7	CASSILGAGRGEQYF	TGTGCCAGCAGCATCCTTGGGGCCGGGAGGGGCGAGCAGTACTTC
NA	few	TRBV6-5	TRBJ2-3	CASSYSSFIGRTDTQYF	TGTGCCAGCAGTTACTCAAGTTTTATCGGGCGAACAGATACGCAGTATTTT
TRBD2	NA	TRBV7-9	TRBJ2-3	CASSPRLAGFTDTQYF	TGTGCCAGCAGCCCTCGACTAGCGGGATTCACAGATACGCAGTATTTT
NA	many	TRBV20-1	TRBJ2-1	CSARDWTLPNEQFF	TGCAGTGCTAGAGATTGGACTTTGCCCAATGAGCAGTTCTTC
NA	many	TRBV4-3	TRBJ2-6	CASSQVPGHASSGANVLTF	TGCGCCAGCAGCCAAGTACCGGGACACGCGAGCTCTGGGGCCAACGTCCTGACTTTC
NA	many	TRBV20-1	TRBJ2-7	CSATFAYEQYF	TGCAGTGCTACTTTCGCCTACGAGCAGTACTTC
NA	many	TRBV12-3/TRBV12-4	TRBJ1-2	CASSPRGAGYTF	TGTGCCAGCAGCCCCCGCGGTGCAGGCTACACCTTC
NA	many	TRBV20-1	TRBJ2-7	CSATRTVYEQYF	TGCAGTGCTACCAGGACAGTCTACGAGCAGTACTTC
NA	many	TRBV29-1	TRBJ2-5	CSVGQGGFQETQYF	TGCAGCGTTGGCCAGGGGGGATTCCAAGAGACCCAGTACTTC
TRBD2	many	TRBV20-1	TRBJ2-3	CSASLLAGPTDTQYF	TGCAGTGCTAGCTTGCTAGCGGGCCCCACAGATACGCAGTATTTT
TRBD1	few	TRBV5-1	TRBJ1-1	CASSSQGQGGTEAFF	TGCGCCAGCAGCTCTCAAGGACAGGGGGGCACTGAAGCTTTCTTT
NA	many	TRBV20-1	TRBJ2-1	CSARDSGHRFF	TGCAGTGCTAGAGACTCGGGACATCGGTTCTTC
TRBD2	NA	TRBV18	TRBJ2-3	CASSLSGSADTQYF	TGTGCCAGCTCACTTAGCGGGAGTGCAGATACGCAGTATTTT
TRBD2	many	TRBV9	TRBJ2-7	CASSPRVAGTYEQYF	TGTGCCAGCAGCCCCCGAGTAGCGGGGACCTACGAGCAGTACTTC
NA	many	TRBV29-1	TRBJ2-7	CSVEAGFEQYF	TGCAGCGTTGAGGCAGGGTTCGAGCAGTACTTC
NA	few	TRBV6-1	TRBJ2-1	CASSPSSSYNEQFF	TGTGCCAGCAGCCCCTCCAGCTCCTACAATGAGCAGTTCTTC
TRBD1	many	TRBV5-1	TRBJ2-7	CASSPETGTYEQYF	TGCGCCAGCAGCCCCGAGACAGGGACCTACGAGCAGTACTTC
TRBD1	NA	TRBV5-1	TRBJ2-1	CASSLLGQGAAGEQFF	TGCGCCAGCAGCTTGTTAGGACAGGGGGCAGCGGGTGAGCAGTTCTTC
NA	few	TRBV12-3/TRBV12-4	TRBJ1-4	CASSSFGGKLFF	TGTGCCAGCAGTAGTTTCGGTGGAAAACTGTTTTTT
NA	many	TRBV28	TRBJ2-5	CASSPDSGYQETQYF	TGTGCCAGCAGTCCCGATTCAGGGTACCAAGAGACCCAGTACTTC
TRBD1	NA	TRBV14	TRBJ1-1	CASSQHTGGTEAFF	TGTGCCAGCAGCCAACACACAGGGGGAACTGAAGCTTTCTTT